This T cell receptor beta chain emerged from a study of cytomegalovirus exposure and HLA in healthy donors. Overall study: Researchers previously reported finding fewer than 140 million unique TCR beta sequences from around 200 million T cells.

Germline V gene sequence: CDR1 LGHNA, CDR2 YSLEER. Trimming stripped 0 bases from V and 5 bases from J, with 16 bases between. This CDR3 has 16 residues. The study, taken as a whole, reports: Some segments of the V type, notably TRBV6-2 and TRBV6-3, were excluded as indistinguishable. Later analysis identified a missense DCLRE1C variant that was linked to TCR beta V- and J-gene trimming.

For this clone: Its antigen is unknown.

Primers included in the PCR were 60 Vbeta and 13 Jbeta primers. Generated by immunoSEQ multiplex PCR, the TCRdb table keeps only in-frame clones and is missing some. The sample includes about 15,000 clones, around 58% of them seen just once. The V gene is TRBV4-3, the J gene TRBJ1-2; maybe TRBD1 (5 bases). The source of this sequence is a woman aged 45-60 years in good health and CMV-seropositive. Sequences were obtained from PBMCs. CDR3 residues: CASSQDAPRARYGYTF. As DNA, the CDR3 is TGCGCCAGCAGCCAAGATGCCCCCAGGGCGAGATATGGCTACACCTTC.